The source of this T cell receptor beta chain is a study of T cell responses to AZD1222 COVID-19 vaccine. Study results and limitations: Nearly half of unique spike-specific TCRs reportedly avoided B.1.351 and B.1.1.7 mutated regions. Most donors were white British and more were female, and clonal diversity was possibly underestimated.

Assay: immunoSEQ multiplex PCR; the TCRdb copy retains only in-frame clones and omits some. The sample lists more than 60,000 clones, 83% seen once, with 1.3% in the top ten. V shed 5 bases and J shed 5 bases, with 7 bases lying between them. CDR3 size: 11 residues. Per germline, CDR1 SEHNR and CDR2 FQNEAQ (reference sequence). As for this clone: No antigen is known for it.

The J gene is TRBJ2-7, the V gene TRBV7-9; D gene uncertain. The sequence came from an adult who received the AZD1222 COVID-19 vaccine. The starting material was peripheral blood, obtained 28 days after the second AZD1222 dose. This chain's CDR3 is CASSPSHEQYF. The DNA of the CDR3 is TGTGCCAGCAGCCCAAGTCACGAGCAGTACTTC.